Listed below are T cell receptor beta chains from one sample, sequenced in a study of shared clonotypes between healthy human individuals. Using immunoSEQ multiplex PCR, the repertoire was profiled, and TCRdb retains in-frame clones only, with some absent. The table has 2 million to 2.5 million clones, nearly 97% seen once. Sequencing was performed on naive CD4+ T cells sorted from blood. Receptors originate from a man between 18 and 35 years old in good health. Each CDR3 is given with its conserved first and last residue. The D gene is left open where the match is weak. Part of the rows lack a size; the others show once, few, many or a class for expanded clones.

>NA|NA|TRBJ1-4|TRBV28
TGTGCCAGCAGCACCACGGCGATTAGGGGGGGCGAAAAACTGTTTTTT
CASSTTAIRGGEKLFF
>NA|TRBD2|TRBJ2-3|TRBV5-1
TGCGCCAGCAGCCCGCGGGGGGAGACCGCGTATTTT
CASSPRGETAYF
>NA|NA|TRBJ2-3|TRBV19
TGTGCCAGTAGTGGGGGCCGGGACTCTCGCACAGATACGCAGTATTTT
CASSGGRDSRTDTQYF
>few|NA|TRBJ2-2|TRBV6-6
TGTGCCAGCACCCTTCTATTCACCGGGGAGCTGTTTTTT
CASTLLFTGELFF
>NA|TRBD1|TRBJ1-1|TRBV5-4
TGTGCCAGCAGCTCGGGATTAGGGGGCGTTTGGGGACACACTGAAGCTTTCTTT
CASSSGLGGVWGHTEAFF
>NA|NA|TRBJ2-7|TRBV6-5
TGTGCCAGCACCTCCGGCTACGAGCAGTACTTC
CASTSGYEQYF
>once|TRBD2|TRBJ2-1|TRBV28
TGTGCCAGCAGTTGGACTAGCGGGGCGTTTCAGTTCTTC
CASSWTSGAFQFF
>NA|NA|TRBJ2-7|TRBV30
TGTGCCTGGAGTTTGACCCAGGGGGGGGAGCAGTACTTC
CAWSLTQGGEQYF
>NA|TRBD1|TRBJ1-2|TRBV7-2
TGTGCCAGCAGCCTAGGGACAGGCCCCTATGGCTACACCTTC
CASSLGTGPYGYTF
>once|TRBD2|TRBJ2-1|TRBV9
TGTGCCAGCAGCGTAGAGGGTAGCGGGGGCAATGAGCAGTTCTTC
CASSVEGSGGNEQFF
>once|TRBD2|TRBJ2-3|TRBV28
TGTGCCAGCAGTTTGCCGACTAGCGGCTCCACAGATACGCAGTATTTT
CASSLPTSGSTDTQYF
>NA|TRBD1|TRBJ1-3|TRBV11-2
TGTGCCAGCAGCTTAAGGGGACAGGGGTCTGGAAACACCATATATTTT
CASSLRGQGSGNTIYF
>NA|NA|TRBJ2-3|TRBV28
TGTGCCAGCAGCCTTGGGGGTACGCAGTATTTT
CASSLGGTQYF
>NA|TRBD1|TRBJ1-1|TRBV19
TGTGCCAGTAGATTCTCCGGGACAGGCCTCAGGAACACTGAAGCTTTCTTT
CASRFSGTGLRNTEAFF
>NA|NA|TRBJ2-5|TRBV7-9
TGTGCCAGCAGCGTCCGGTCAGAGAGCGAGACCCAGTACTTC
CASSVRSESETQYF
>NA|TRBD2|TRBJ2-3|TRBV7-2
TGTGCCAGCAGCTCCCTAGCGGGAGGGATAACTAGCACAGATACGCAGTATTTT
CASSSLAGGITSTDTQYF
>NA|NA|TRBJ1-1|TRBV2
TGTGCCAGCAGGCCGGAGGCGGGCACTGAAGCTTTCTTT
CASRPEAGTEAFF
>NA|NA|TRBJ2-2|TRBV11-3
TGTGCCAGCAGCCATGGGAACGGCGGGGAGCTGTTTTTT
CASSHGNGGELFF
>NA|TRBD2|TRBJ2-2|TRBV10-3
TGTGCCATCAGCCAAGGATGGACTAGCGGTCCCGGGGAGCTGTTTTTT
CAISQGWTSGPGELFF
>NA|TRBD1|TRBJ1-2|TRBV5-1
TGCGCCAGCAGCTTGGCGACAGGGACCGCTTATGGCTACACCTTC
CASSLATGTAYGYTF
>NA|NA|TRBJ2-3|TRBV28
TGTGCCAGCAGCCTCGGAGATACGCAGTATTTT
CASSLGDTQYF
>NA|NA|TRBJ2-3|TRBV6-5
TGTGCCAGCAGTTACTCTGACGGGGGCACAGATACGCAGTATTTT
CASSYSDGGTDTQYF
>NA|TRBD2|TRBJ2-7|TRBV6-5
TGTGCCAGCAGTTACGGTGGCGGGAGTGCCTACGAGCAGTACTTC
CASSYGGGSAYEQYF
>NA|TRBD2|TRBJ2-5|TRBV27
TGTGCCAGCAGGGGACTAGCGGGATTCCAAGAGACCCAGTACTTC
CASRGLAGFQETQYF
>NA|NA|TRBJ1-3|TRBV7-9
TGTGCCAGCAGCTTAGGTGACAGGAGCTCTGGAAACACCATATATTTT
CASSLGDRSSGNTIYF
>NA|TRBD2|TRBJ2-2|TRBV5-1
TGCGCCAGCAGCCAAGCGGGAGGGCGCACCGGGGAGCTGTTTTTT
CASSQAGGRTGELFF
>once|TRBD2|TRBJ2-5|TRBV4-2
TGTGCCAGCAGCCAAGCTCGCGCGGGGGGGCAGGAGACCCAGTACTTC
CASSQARAGGQETQYF
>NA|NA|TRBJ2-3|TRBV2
TGTGCCAGCACAGGGGAACTCACAGATACGCAGTATTTT
CASTGELTDTQYF
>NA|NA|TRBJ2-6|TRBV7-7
TGTGCTAGCAGCTCAATCGGGCCCGCTGGGGCCAACGTCCTGACTTTC
CASSSIGPAGANVLTF
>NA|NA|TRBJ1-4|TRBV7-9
TGTGCCAGCAGCTTGTATTTGTCGAACCTAGGGAAAGAAAAACTGTTTTTT
CASSLYLSNLGKEKLFF